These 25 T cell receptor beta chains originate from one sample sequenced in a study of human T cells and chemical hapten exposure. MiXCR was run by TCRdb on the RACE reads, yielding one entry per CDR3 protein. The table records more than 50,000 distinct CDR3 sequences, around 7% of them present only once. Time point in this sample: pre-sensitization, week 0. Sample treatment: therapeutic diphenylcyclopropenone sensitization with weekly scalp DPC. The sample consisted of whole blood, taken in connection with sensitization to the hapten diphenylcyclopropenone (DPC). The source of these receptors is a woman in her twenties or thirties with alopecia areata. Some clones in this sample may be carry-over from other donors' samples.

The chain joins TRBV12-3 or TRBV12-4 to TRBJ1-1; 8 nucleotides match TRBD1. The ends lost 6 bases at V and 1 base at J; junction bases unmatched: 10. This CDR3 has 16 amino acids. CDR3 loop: CASRPGQGAWNTEAFF. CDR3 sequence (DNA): TGTGCCAGCAGGCCGGGGCAGGGGGCATGGAACACTGAAGCTTTCTTT.

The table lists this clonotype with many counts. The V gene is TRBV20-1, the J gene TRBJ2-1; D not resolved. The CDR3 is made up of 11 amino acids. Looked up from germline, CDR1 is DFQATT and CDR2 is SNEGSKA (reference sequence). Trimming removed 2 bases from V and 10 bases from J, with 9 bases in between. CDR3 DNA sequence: TGCAGTGCTAGACTACCACCAGAGCAGTTCTTC. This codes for CSARLPPEQFF.

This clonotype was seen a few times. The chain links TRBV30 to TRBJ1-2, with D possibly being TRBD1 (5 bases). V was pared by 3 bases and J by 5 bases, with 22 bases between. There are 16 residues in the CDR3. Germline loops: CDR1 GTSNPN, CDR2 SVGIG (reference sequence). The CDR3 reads CAWRPQGFVRGYGYTF. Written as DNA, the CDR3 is TGTGCCTGGAGACCGCAGGGTTTTGTTCGGGGTTATGGCTACACCTTC.

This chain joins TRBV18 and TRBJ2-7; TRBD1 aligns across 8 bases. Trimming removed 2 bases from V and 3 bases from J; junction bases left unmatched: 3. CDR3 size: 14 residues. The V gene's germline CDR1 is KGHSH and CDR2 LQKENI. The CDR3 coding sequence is TGTGCCAGCTCACCAACGACAGGGGTCTACGAGCAGTACTTC. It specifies CASSPTTGVYEQYF.

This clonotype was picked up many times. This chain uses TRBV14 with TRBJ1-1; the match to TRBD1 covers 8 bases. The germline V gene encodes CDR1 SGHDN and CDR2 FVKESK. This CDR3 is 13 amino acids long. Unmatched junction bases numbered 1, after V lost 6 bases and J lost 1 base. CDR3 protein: CASRGQANTEAFF. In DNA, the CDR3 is TGTGCCAGCAGGGGACAGGCGAACACTGAAGCTTTCTTT. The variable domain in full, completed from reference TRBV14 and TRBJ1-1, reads EAGVTQFPSHSVIEKGQTVTLRCDPISGHDNLYWYRRVMGKEIKFLLHFVKESKQDESGMPNNRFLAERTGGTYSTLKVQPAELEDSGVYFCASRGQANTEAFFGQGTRLTVV.

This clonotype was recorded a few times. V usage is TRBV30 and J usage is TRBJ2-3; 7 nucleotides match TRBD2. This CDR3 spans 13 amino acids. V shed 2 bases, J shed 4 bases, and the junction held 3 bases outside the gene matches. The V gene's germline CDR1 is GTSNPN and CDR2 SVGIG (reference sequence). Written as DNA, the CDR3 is TGTGCCTGGAGTAGCGGGGTATCAGATACGCAGTATTTT. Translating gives CAWSSGVSDTQYF.

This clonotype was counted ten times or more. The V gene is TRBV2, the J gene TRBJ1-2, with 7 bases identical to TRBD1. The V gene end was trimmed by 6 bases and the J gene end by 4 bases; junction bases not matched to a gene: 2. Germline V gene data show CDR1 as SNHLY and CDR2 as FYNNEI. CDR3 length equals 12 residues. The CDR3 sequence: CASRGQFYGYTF. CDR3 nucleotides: TGTGCCAGCAGGGGACAGTTCTATGGCTACACCTTC. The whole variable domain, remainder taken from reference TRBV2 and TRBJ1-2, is EPEVTQTPSHQVTQMGQEVILRCVPISNHLYFYWYRQILGQKVEFLVSFYNNEISEKSEIFDDQFSVERPDGSNFTLKIRSTKLEDSAMYFCASRGQFYGYTFGSGTRLTVV.

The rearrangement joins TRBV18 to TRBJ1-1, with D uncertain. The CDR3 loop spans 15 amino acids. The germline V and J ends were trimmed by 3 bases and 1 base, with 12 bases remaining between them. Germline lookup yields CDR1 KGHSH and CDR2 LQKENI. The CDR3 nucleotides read TGTGCCAGCTCACCTAGTGGACTCTGGAACACTGAAGCTTTCTTT. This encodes CASSPSGLWNTEAFF.

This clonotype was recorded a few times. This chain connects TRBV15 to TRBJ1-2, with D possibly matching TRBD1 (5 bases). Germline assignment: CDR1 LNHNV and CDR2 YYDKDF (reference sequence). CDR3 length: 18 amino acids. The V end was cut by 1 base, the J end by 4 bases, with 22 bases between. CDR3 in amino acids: CATSRAGHNYEGGYGYTF. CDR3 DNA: TGTGCCACCAGCAGAGCCGGACACAACTACGAGGGTGGCTATGGCTACACCTTC. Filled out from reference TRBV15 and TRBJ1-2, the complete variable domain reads DAMVIQNPRYQVTQFGKPVTLSCSQTLNHNVMYWYQQKSSQAPKLLFHYYDKDFNNEADTPDNFQSRRPNTSFCFLDIRSPGLGDTAMYLCATSRAGHNYEGGYGYTFGSGTRLTVV.

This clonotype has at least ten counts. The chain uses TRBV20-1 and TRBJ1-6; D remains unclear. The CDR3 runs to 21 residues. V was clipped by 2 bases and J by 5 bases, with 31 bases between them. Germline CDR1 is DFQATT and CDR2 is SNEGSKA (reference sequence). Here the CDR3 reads CSARFPLGDLSAIFNNSPLHF. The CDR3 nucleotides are TGCAGTGCTAGATTCCCCCTAGGTGACCTGTCCGCGATCTTTAATAATTCACCCCTCCACTTT.

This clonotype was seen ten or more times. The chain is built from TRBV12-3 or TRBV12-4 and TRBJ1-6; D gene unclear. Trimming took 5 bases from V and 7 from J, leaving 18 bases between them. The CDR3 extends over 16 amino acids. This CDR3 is CASSLSFGVGNSPLHF. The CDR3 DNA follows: TGTGCCAGCAGTCTCTCCTTCGGGGTAGGGAATTCACCCCTCCACTTT.

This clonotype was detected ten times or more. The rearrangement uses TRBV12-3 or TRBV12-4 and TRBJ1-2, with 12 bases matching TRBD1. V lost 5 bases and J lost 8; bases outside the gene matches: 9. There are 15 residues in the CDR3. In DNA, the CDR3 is TGTGCCAGCAGTCCACCCGGGACAGGGGGCAGGGGCTACACCTTC. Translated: CASSPPGTGGRGYTF.

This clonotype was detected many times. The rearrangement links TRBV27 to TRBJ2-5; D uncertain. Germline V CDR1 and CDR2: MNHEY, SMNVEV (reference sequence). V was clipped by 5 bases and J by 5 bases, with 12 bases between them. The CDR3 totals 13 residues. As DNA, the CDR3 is TGTGCCAGCAGTCCCCGGGCCCGGGAGACCCAGTACTTC. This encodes CASSPRARETQYF.

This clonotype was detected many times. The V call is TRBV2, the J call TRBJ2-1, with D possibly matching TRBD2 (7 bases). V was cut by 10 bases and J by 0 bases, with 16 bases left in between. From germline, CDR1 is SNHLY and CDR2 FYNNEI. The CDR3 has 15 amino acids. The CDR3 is CATWGGASSYNEQFF. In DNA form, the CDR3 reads TGTGCCACATGGGGGGGGGCTTCCTCCTACAATGAGCAGTTCTTC.

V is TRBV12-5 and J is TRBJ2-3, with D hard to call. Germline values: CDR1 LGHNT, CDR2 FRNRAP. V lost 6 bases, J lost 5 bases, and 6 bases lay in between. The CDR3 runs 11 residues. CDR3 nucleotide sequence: TGTGCTAGTGGAAGGGTAGATACGCAGTATTTT. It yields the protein CASGRVDTQYF.

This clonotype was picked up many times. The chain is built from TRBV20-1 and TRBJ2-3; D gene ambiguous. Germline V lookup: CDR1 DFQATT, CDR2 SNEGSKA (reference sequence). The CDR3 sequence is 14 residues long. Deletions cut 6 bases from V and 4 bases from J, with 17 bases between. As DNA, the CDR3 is TGCAGTGCGCTGACCGTCACGGGCCCAGATACGCAGTATTTT. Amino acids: CSALTVTGPDTQYF.

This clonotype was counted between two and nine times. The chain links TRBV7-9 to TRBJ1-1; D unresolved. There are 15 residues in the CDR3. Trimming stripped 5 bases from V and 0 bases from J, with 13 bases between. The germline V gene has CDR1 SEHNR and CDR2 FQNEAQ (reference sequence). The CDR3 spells CASSPRRIMNTEAFF. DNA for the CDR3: TGTGCCAGCAGCCCCCGCCGGATCATGAACACTGAAGCTTTCTTT.

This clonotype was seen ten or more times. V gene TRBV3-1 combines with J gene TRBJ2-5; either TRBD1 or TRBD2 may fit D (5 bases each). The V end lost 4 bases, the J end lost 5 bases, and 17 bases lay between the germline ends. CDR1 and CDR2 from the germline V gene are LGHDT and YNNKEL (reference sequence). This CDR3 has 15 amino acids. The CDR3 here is CASSPGPSRVETQYF. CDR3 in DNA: TGTGCCAGCAGCCCGGGGCCCTCAAGGGTGGAGACCCAGTACTTC.

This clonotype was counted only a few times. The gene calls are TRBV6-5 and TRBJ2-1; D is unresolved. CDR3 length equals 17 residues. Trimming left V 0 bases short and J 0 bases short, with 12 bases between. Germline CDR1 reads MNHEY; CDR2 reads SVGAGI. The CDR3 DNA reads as TGTGCCAGCAGTTACTCGAACTTCGCCAGCTCCTACAATGAGCAGTTCTTC. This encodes CASSYSNFASSYNEQFF.

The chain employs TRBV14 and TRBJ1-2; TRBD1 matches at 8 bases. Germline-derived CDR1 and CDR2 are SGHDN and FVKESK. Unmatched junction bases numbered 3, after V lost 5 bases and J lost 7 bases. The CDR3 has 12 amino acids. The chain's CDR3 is CASSTGGSGYTF. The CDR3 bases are TGTGCCAGCAGCACAGGGGGATCTGGCTACACCTTC.

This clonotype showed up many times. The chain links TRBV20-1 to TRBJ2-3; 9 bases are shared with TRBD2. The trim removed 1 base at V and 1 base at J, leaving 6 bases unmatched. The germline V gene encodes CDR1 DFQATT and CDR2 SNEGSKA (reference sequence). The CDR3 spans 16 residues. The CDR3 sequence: CSARANSGGGTDTQYF. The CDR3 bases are TGCAGTGCTAGAGCCAATAGCGGGGGCGGCACAGATACGCAGTATTTT.

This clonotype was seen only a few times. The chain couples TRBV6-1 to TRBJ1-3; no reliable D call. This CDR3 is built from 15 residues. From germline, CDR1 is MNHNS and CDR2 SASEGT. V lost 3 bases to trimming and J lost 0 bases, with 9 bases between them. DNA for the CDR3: TGTGCCAGCAGTGATACGAGATTCTCTGGAAACACCATATATTTT. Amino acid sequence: CASSDTRFSGNTIYF.

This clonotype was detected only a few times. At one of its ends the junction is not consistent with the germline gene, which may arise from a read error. This CDR3 is CASSLDPSMNTEAFF. The CDR3 nucleotides are TGTGCCAGCAGCCTAGACCCCAGCATGAACACTGAAGCTTTCTTT. The chain combines TRBV11-2 with TRBJ1-1; D uncertain. The CDR3 consists of 15 residues. Per the germline V gene, CDR1 is SGHAT and CDR2 is FQNNGV.

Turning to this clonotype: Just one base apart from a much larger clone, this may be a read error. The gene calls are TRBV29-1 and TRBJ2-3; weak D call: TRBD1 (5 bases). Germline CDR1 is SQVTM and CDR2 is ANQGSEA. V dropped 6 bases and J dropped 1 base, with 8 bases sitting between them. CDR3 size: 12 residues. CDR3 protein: CSVVGGTDTQYF. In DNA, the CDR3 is TGCAGCGTAGTAGGGGGCACAGATACGCAGTATTTT.

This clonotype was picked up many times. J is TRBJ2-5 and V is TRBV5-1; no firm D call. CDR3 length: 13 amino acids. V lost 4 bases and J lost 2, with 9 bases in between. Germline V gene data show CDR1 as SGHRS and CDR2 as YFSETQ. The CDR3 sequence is CASSGGPQETQYF. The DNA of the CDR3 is TGCGCCAGCAGCGGTGGACCGCAAGAGACCCAGTACTTC.